Given below is one T cell receptor (beta chain) in context. As yet, its antigen is unknown. Germline-derived CDR1 and CDR2 are SGHTS and YDEGEE. CDR3 size: 13 residues. V lost 9 bases to trimming and J lost 6 bases, with 16 bases between them. This entry is derived from a study of T cells in Graves' hyperthyroidism and ophthalmopathy. Whole-study findings and limits: Within blood appeared most thyroid clonotypes that had expanded above 0.001. For ophthalmopathy, model prediction preceded onset by a median 6.5 months.

It was RNA transcripts that yielded the amplified TCR beta CDR3 regions. First-round RT-PCR with HTBI primers amplified the TCR CDR3 region. TCRdb recomputed calls from the multiplex PCR reads with MiXCR, one row per CDR3 protein. Here the sample spans about 290,000 distinct CDR3 sequences, 16% being singletons. Diagnoses rested on clinical symptoms, serum thyroxine and TRAb, thyroid ultrasound and orbital computed tomography. The chain carries TRBV5-8 and TRBJ2-1, with a tentative D call TRBD2 (6 bases). The source of this sequence is a man in his thirties or forties with Graves' hyperthyroidism. The sequenced sample was blood. The CDR3 here is CATNREIPNEQFF. CDR3 DNA sequence: TGTGCCACCAACCGGGAGATCCCCAATGAGCAGTTCTTC.